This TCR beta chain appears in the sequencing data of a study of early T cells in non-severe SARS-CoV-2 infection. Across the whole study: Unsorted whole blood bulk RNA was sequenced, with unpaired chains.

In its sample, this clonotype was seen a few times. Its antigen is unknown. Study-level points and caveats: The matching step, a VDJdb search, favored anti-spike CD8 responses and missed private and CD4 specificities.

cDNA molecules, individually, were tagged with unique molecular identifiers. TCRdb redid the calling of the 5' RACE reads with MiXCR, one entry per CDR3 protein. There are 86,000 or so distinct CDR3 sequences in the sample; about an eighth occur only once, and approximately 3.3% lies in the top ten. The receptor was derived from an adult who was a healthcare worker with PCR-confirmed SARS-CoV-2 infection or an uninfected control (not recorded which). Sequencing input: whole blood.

The CDR3 loop reads CASARGPLYNEQFF. Here the CDR3 DNA reads TGTGCCAGCGCCAGGGGGCCGCTGTACAATGAGCAGTTCTTC. The V and J genes are TRBV7-6 and TRBJ2-1; 8 nucleotides line up with TRBD1. With 8 bases clipped from V and 4 bases from J, the junction kept 7 bases outside the gene matches. Germline lookup yields CDR1 SGHVS and CDR2 FNYEAQ. The CDR3 sequence is 14 residues long.